This T cell receptor (beta chain) appears in the sequencing data of a study of radiation and T cells in renal cell carcinoma. Libraries were prepared by immunoSEQ multiplex PCR; TCRdb keeps only in-frame clonotypes and omits some of them. Here the sample spans around 160,000 clones, about 87% being singletons. For this clone: What it recognizes is unknown.

Specified time point: baseline pretreatment blood. Treatment here: 15 Gy SBRT to primary tumor, nephrectomy 4 weeks later. Trimming pared 5 bases from V and 2 bases from J, leaving 6 bases between. This CDR3 region has 12 residues. Per the germline V gene, CDR1 is MNHEY and CDR2 is SVGAGI. Whole-study results and caveats: Pretreatment tumor biopsies were lacking, so baseline clonotypes are unknown.

The sequence was collected from a woman in her 70s with renal cell carcinoma. The V gene is TRBV6-5, the J gene TRBJ1-1; D not certain. The sample in question was blood, obtained from a patient whose treatment included radiotherapy and nephrectomy. CDR3 sequence (DNA): TGTGCCAGCAGTACAGCTAACACTGAAGCTTTCTTT. Translated, it gives CASSTANTEAFF.